This T cell receptor beta chain stems from a study of blood T cells in healthy people across ages. Points from the study as a whole: Any changes in expanded clonotypes were possibly confounded, as donor CMV status remained unknown. Estimates of total diversity, which came from one million sequenced T cells, were considered to be underestimates.

Alongside a J-beta primer mix, a sample-barcoded 5' primer served in a second PCR lasting about 7 to 11 cycles. TCRdb reprocessed the 5' RACE reads via MiXCR and lists one record per CDR3 protein. The profile covers 1.5 million to 2 million distinct CDR3 sequences, with about 28% appearing a single time and 7.7% taken by the ten largest. Germline CDR1 and CDR2: SGHRS and YFSETQ. Between the trimmed V and J ends, which lost 4 bases and 2 bases, there was a span of 14 bases. The CDR3 runs to 15 residues. Comments on this clonotype: The antigen remains unidentified.

The chain employs TRBV5-1 and TRBJ2-3; D might be TRBD1 (6 bases). The source material was blood. The TCR comes from a woman aged 25 to 39 in good health. CDR3 residues: CASSPGHRDTDTQYF. CDR3 nucleotides: TGCGCCAGCAGCCCGGGACACCGAGACACAGATACGCAGTATTTT.